This T cell receptor (beta chain) was obtained from a study of blood T cell repertoires in COVID-19. Study-level background: COVID-19 samples, acute and convalescent, were from the United States, Italy and Spain.

Some clones are missing from TCRdb's copy, which holds only in-frame ones; the method was immunoSEQ multiplex PCR. The sample lists fewer than 300,000 clones, 75% to 85% seen once, with 5% to 6.5% in the top ten. This CDR3 is 12 amino acids long. Germline V lookup: CDR1 SGHTA, CDR2 FQGTGA. V lost 4 bases, J lost 6 bases, and 9 bases lay in between. The material sequenced was peripheral blood. This rearrangement joins TRBV7-3 to TRBJ1-2; the D gene is possibly TRBD1 (6 bases). This clonotype was sampled from a man aged 45-60 years with active or convalescent COVID-19. CDR3 sequence: CASSSPGDGYTF. The DNA of the CDR3 is TGTGCCAGCAGCTCTCCAGGGGATGGCTACACCTTC.